The TCR beta chain described here comes from a study of graft-versus-host responses after intestinal transplantation. Study summary: Recipients were all induced with anti-thymocyte globulin, then given tacrolimus and steroids for approximately three years.

Libraries were prepared by immunoSEQ multiplex PCR; TCRdb keeps only in-frame clonotypes and omits some of them. The sample has roughly 81,000 clones; around 84% are singletons. On this clone itself: Its antigen is as yet unknown.

Study-level results: GvH clonotypes were identified within recipient marrow, with a subset emerging first in ileum or blood. Where graft-donor T cell macrochimerism was present, patients had high graft-versus-host to host-versus-graft clonal ratios in allografts. Peak circulating GvH clone levels tracked with early post-transplant HvG declines.

The receptor comes from a human donor who received an intestinal transplant. The source material was unstimulated CD4+ T cells sorted from spleen or lymph node cells, sampled before intestinal transplant.

CDR3 sequence reads: CASGWGGGTYNEQFF. The CDR3 DNA sequence: TGTGCTAGTGGTTGGGGCGGCGGAACCTACAATGAGCAGTTCTTC. The chain uses TRBV12-5 and TRBJ2-1; D may be TRBD1 (5 bases). The CDR3 has 15 amino acids. Looked up from germline, CDR1 is LGHNT and CDR2 is FRNRAP. V was cut by 4 bases and J by 2 bases, with 12 bases left in between.